This T cell receptor (beta chain) appears in the sequencing data of a study of blood T cell repertoires in COVID-19. Whole-study context: Some COVID-19 samples were acute and others convalescent; all came from the United States, Italy and Spain. Sources were T cells, B-cell-depleted T cells, or PBMCs; the material itself was cDNA or gDNA.

In the authors' workflow: Reference gene primers were amplified, and this amplification served to estimate nucleated cell counts. Using immunoSEQ multiplex PCR, the repertoire was profiled, and TCRdb retains in-frame clones only, with some absent. That table supplies the V and J calls and clone size; D and trimming were determined from the DNA. The data hold over 95,000 clones, with roughly 79% observed a single time. Unmatched junction bases numbered 4, after V lost 3 bases and J lost 8 bases. CDR1 is MRHNA and CDR2 is SNTAGT in the germline V gene. CDR3 length: 15 amino acids. The TCR originated in a human donor in a cohort sampled during active COVID-19. Sample: peripheral blood. This chain uses TRBV6-4 with TRBJ2-1, with TRBD2 matching 13 bases. The CDR3 spells CASSELAGGVHEQFF. In nucleotides, the CDR3 is TGTGCCAGCAGTGAACTAGCGGGAGGGGTCCATGAGCAGTTCTTC.